This TCR beta chain comes out of a study of blood T cell repertoires in COVID-19. Study at large: Italy, Spain and the United States were the sources of the convalescent and acute COVID-19 samples. Sample material is recorded as cDNA or gDNA derived from T cells, B-cell-depleted T cells, or PBMCs.

Per the germline V gene, CDR1 is SGHTA and CDR2 is FQGNSA. The CDR3 has 13 amino acids. V lost 6 bases and J lost 6, with 13 bases in between. Original handling: Estimation of nucleated cell counts was performed using reference gene primer amplification. The repertoire was sequenced with immunoSEQ multiplex PCR; TCRdb's copy has only in-frame clones and lacks some. From that table come the V and J calls and clone size; the DNA was used to work out D and trimming. The sample gives about 160,000 clones, roughly 88% of which show up once; 2.5% to 3% is in the top ten. The rearrangement uses TRBV7-2 and TRBJ2-3, with unresolved D. The sequenced material came from peripheral blood. The TCR sequence derives from a woman between 55 and 75 years old with acute or convalescent COVID-19. This CDR3 is CASRPTWSDTQYF. The CDR3 coding sequence is TGTGCCAGCAGACCTACCTGGAGCGATACGCAGTATTTT.